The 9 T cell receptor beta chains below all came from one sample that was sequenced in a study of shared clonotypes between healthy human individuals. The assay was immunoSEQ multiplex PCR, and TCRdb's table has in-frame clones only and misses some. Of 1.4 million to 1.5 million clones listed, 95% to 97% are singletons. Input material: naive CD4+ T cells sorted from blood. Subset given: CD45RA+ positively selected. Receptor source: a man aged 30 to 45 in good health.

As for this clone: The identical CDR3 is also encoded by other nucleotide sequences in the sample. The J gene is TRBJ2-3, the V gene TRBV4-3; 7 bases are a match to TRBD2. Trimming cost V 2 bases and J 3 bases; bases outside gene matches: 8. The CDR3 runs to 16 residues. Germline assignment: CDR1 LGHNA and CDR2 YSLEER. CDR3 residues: CASSQRRLAGTDTQYF. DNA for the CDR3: TGCGCCAGCAGCCAACGTCGACTAGCTGGTACAGATACGCAGTATTTT.

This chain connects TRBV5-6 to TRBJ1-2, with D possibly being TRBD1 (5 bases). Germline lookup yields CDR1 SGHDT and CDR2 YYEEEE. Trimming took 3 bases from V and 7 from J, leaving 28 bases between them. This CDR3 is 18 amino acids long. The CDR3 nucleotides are TGTGCCAGCAGCTCCGGAGCTCCCGGGACCCAAGGGCGGAGTGGCTACACCTTC. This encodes CASSSGAPGTQGRSGYTF.

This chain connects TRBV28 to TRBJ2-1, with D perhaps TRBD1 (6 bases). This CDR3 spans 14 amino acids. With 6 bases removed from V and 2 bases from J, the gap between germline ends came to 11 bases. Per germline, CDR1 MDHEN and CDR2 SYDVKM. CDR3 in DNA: TGTGCCAGCAGCCTACAGGGCACCTACAATGAGCAGTTCTTC. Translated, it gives CASSLQGTYNEQFF.

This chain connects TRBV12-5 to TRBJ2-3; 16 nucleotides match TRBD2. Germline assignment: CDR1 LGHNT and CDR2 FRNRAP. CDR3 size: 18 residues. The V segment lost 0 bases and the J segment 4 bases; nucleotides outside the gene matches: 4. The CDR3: CASGLVGTSGRAADTQYF. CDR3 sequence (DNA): TGTGCTAGTGGTTTGGTCGGGACTAGCGGGAGGGCCGCAGATACGCAGTATTTT.

DNA of the CDR3: TGTGCCAGCAGCTTAGATGGCGCCAGCAATCAGCCCCAGCATTTT. Translated: CASSLDGASNQPQHF. The rearrangement uses TRBV11-2 and TRBJ1-5; no reliable D call. V was clipped by 0 bases and J by 1 base, with 7 bases between them. Looked up from germline, CDR1 is SGHAT and CDR2 is FQNNGV. This CDR3 is 15 amino acids long.

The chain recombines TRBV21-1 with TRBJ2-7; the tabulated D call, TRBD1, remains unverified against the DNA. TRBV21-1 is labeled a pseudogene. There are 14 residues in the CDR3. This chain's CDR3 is CASRRKGTVYEQYF. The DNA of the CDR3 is TGTGCCAGCAGGAGGAAGGGGACAGTTTACGAGCAGTACTTC.

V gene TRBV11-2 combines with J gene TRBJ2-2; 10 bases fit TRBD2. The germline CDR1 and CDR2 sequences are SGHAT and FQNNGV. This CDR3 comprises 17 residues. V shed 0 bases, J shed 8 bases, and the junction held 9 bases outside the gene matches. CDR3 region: CASSLDLILAGLGELFF. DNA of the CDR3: TGTGCCAGCAGCTTAGATCTAATACTAGCGGGGTTGGGGGAGCTGTTTTTT.

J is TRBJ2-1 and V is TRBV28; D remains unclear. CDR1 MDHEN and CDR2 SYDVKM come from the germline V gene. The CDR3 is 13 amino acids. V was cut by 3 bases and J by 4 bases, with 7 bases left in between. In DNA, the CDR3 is TGTGCCAGCAGTTTGCGCTGGTACAATGAGCAGTTCTTC. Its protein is CASSLRWYNEQFF. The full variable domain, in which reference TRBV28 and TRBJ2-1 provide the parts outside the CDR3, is DVKVTQSSRYLVKRTGEKVFLECVQDMDHENMFWYRQDPGLGLRLIYFSYDVKMKEKGDIPEGYSVSREKKERFSLILESASTNQTSMYLCASSLRWYNEQFFGPGTRLTVL.

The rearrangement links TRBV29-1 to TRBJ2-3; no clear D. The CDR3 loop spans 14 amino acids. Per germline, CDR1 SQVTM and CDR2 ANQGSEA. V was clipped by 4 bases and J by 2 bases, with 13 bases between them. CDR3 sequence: CSVVLAAFTDTQYF. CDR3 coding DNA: TGCAGCGTTGTATTGGCAGCTTTCACAGATACGCAGTATTTT.